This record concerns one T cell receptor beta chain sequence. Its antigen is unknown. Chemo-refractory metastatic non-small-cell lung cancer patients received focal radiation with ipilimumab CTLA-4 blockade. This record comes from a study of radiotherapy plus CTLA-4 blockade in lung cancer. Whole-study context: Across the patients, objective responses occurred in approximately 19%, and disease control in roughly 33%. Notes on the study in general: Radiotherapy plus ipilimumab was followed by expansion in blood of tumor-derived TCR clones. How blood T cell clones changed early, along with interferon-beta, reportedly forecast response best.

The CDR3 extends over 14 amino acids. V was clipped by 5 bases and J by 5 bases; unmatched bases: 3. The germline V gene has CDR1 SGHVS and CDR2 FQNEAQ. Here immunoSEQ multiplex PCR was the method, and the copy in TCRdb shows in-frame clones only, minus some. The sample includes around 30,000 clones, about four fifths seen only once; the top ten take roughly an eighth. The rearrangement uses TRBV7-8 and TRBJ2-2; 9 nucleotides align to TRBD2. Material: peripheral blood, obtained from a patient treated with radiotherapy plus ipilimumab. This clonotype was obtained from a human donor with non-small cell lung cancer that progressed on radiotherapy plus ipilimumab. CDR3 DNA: TGTGCCAGCAGCCGACTAGCGGCGACCGGGGAGCTGTTTTTT. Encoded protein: CASSRLAATGELFF.